This paragraph reports one T cell receptor beta chain. Germline lookup yields CDR1 SGDLS and CDR2 YYNGEE. Trimming cost V 4 bases and J 1 base; bases outside gene matches: 4. CDR3 length equals 15 residues. The sample comes from a study of CD8+CD57+ T cells in acquired aplastic anemia. The wider study: The sorted CD4+ and CD8+ cells yielded an average around 3 ug of DNA.

Genomic DNA, serving as template, underwent TCR beta VDJ and CDR3 profiling. TCRdb re-analysed the reads in MiXCR, keeping a single row per CDR3 protein. The table records about 58,000 distinct CDR3 sequences, approximately 54% of them present only once. All patients picked for sequencing had shown, by flow cytometry, an expansion of CD8+CD57+ cells. The study sampled blood from patients who had received no therapy. This receptor was taken from a human donor with aplastic anemia. The chain links TRBV9 to TRBJ1-2, with 10 bases identical to TRBD1. Sequencing input: sorted CD4+, CD8+, or CD8+CD57+ T cells (not recorded which) from PBMCs. CDR3 sequence reads: CASSSRDRGNYGYTF. DNA for the CDR3: TGTGCCAGCAGCTCCCGGGACAGGGGTAACTATGGCTACACCTTC.